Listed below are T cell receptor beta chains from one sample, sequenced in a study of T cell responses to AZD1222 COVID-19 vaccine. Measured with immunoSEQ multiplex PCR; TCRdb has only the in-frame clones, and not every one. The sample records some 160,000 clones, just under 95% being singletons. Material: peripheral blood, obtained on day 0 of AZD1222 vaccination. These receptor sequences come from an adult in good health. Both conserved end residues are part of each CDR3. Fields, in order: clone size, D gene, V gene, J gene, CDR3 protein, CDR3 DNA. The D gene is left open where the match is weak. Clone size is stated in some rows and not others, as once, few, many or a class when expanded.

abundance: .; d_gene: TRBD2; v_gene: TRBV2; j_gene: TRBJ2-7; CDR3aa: CASRPSGGEQYF; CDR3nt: TGTGCCAGCAGGCCTAGCGGCGGCGAGCAGTACTTC
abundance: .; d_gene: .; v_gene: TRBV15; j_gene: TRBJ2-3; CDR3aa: CATSRRGGVTDTQYF; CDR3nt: TGTGCCACCAGCAGACGGGGCGGAGTCACAGATACGCAGTATTTT
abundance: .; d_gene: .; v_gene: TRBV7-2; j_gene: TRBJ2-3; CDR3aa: CASSAQDPSADTQYF; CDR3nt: TGTGCCAGCAGCGCCCAAGACCCTAGTGCAGATACGCAGTATTTT
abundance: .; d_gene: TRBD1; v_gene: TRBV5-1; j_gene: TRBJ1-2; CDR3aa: CASSLGQGPNYGYTF; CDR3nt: TGCGCCAGCAGCTTGGGACAGGGGCCCAACTATGGCTACACCTTC
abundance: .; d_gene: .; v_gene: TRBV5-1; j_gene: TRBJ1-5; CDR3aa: CASSPSGDQPQHF; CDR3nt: TGCGCCAGCAGCCCCTCAGGGGATCAGCCCCAGCATTTT
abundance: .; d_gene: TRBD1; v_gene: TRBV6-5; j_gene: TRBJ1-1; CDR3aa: CASSYGQGAEAFF; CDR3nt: TGTGCCAGCAGTTACGGGCAGGGGGCGGAAGCTTTCTTT
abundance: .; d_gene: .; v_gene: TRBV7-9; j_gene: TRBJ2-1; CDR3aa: CASRSSGLNNEQFF; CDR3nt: TGTGCCAGCAGGTCCTCGGGGCTAAACAATGAGCAGTTCTTC
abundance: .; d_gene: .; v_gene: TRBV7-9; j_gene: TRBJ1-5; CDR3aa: CASSSRGRNQPQHF; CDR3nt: TGTGCCAGCAGCTCCCGAGGACGCAATCAGCCCCAGCATTTT
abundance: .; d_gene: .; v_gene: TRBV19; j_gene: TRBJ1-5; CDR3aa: CASDPQGWQPQHF; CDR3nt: TGTGCCAGTGACCCGCAGGGCTGGCAGCCCCAGCATTTT
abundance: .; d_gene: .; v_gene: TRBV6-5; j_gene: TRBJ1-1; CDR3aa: CASSYSRQGLTEAFF; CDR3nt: TGTGCCAGCAGTTACTCTAGGCAGGGGTTAACTGAAGCTTTCTTT
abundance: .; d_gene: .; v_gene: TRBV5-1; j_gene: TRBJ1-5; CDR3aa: CASSLGAGEGQPQHF; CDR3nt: TGCGCCAGCAGCTTGGGGGCGGGTGAGGGTCAGCCCCAGCATTTT
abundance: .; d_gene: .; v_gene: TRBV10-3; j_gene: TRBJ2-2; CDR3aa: CAISESISRVGGELFF; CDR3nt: TGTGCCATCAGTGAGTCGATATCCAGGGTCGGCGGGGAGCTGTTTTTT
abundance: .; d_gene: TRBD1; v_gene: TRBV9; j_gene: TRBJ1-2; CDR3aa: CASSGENRGRGYTF; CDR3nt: TGTGCCAGCAGCGGAGAAAACAGGGGTCGGGGCTACACCTTC
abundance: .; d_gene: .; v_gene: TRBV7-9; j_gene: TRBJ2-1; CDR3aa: CASTETENEQFF; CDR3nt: TGTGCCAGCACCGAAACGGAGAATGAGCAGTTCTTC
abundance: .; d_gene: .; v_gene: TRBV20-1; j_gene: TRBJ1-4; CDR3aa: CSASGAGATNEKLFF; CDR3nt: TGCAGTGCTAGTGGGGCAGGCGCAACTAATGAAAAACTGTTTTTT
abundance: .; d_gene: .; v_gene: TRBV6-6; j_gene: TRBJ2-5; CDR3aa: CASNIQGNQETQYF; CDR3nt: TGTGCCAGCAATATCCAGGGGAACCAAGAGACCCAGTACTTC
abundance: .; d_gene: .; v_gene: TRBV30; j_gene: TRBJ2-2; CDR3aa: CAWSAPGPPRELFF; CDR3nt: TGTGCCTGGAGTGCGCCGGGCCCACCCCGGGAGCTGTTTTTT
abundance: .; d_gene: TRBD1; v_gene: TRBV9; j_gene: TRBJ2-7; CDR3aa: CASSPGGSYEQYF; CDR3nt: TGTGCCAGCAGCCCAGGGGGCTCCTACGAGCAGTACTTC
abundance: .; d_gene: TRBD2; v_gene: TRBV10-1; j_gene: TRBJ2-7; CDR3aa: CASSSGGADEQYF; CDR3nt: TGCGCCAGCAGCAGCGGGGGGGCCGACGAGCAGTACTTC
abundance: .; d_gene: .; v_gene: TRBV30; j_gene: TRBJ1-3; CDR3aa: CAWKAGAGNTIYF; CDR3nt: TGTGCCTGGAAAGCAGGGGCGGGAAACACCATATATTTT
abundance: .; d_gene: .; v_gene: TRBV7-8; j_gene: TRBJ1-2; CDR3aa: CASSPRDTKRGYTF; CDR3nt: TGTGCCAGCAGCCCCCGGGACACTAAAAGGGGCTACACCTTC
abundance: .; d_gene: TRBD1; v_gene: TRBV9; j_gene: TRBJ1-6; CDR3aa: CASSETGQGSVPTNSPLHF; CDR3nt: TGTGCCAGCAGCGAGACGGGACAGGGGTCCGTACCTACAAATTCACCCCTCCACTTT
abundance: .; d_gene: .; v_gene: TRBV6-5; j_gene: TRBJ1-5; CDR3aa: CASNPGSNQPQHF; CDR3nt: TGTGCCAGCAATCCAGGTAGCAATCAGCCCCAGCATTTT
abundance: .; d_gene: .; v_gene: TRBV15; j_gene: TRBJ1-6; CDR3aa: CATSRDTGQGAPLHF; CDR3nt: TGTGCCACCAGCAGAGATACCGGGCAGGGCGCACCCCTCCACTTT
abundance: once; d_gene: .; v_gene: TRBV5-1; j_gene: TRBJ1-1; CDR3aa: CASSTTMNTEAFF; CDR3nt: TGCGCCAGCAGTACGACAATGAACACTGAAGCTTTCTTT
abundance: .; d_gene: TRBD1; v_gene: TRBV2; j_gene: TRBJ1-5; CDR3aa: CASSGDRADQPQHF; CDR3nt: TGTGCCAGCAGCGGGGACAGGGCTGATCAGCCCCAGCATTTT
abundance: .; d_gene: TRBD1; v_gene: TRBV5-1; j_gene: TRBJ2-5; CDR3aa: CASSLAGTGQETQYF; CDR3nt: TGCGCCAGCAGCTTGGCGGGGACAGGGCAAGAGACCCAGTACTTC
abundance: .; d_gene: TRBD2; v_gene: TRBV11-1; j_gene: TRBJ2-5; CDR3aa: CASSTRLAGGHLGQYF; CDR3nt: TGTGCCAGCAGCACCCGACTAGCGGGGGGCCACCTAGGCCAGTACTTC
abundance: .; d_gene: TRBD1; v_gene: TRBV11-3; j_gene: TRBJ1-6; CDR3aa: CASSFGQGRGSPLHF; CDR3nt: TGTGCCAGCAGCTTCGGACAGGGAAGAGGATCACCCCTCCACTTT
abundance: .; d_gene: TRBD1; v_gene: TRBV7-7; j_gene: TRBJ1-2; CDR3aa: CASSPRDRGLGYTF; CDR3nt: TGTGCTAGCAGCCCCCGGGACAGGGGGCTTGGCTACACCTTC
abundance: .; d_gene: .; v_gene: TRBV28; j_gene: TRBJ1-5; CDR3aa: CASSDRGRPFNSNQPQHF; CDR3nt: TGTGCCAGCAGTGACCGGGGCCGCCCGTTCAATAGCAATCAGCCCCAGCATTTT
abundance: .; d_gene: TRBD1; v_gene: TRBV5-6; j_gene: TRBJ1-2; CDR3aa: CASSLWTGRGGYTF; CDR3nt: TGTGCCAGCAGCCTCTGGACAGGTCGCGGTGGCTACACCTTC
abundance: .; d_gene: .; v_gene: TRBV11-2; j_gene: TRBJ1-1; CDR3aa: CASSATQNTEAFF; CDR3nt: TGTGCCAGCAGCGCGACCCAGAACACTGAAGCTTTCTTT
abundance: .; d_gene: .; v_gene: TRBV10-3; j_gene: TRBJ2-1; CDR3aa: CAISSQGNEQFF; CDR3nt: TGTGCCATCAGCAGCCAGGGCAATGAGCAGTTCTTC
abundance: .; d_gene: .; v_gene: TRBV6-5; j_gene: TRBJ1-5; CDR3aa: CASGKEVNQPQHF; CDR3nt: TGTGCCAGCGGGAAGGAGGTCAATCAGCCCCAGCATTTT
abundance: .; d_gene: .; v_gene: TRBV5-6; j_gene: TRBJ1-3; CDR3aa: CASSAPDTSGNTIYF; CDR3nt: TGTGCCAGCAGCGCACCAGACACCTCTGGAAACACCATATATTTT
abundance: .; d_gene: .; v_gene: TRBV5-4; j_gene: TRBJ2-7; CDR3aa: CASSFDVTEIYEQYF; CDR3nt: TGTGCCAGCAGCTTCGATGTGACTGAGATCTACGAGCAGTACTTC
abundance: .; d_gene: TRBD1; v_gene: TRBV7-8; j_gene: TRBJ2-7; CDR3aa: CASSLRDRAYF; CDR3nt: TGTGCCAGCAGCCTCCGGGACAGGGCTTACTTC
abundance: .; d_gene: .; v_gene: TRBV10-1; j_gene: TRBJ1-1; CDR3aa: CARQERNTEAFF; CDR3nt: TGCGCCAGACAGGAGCGGAACACTGAAGCTTTCTTT
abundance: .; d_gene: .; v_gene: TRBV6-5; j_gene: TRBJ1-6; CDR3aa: CASRSGNSPLHF; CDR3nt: TGTGCCAGCAGGAGTGGTAATTCACCCCTCCACTTT
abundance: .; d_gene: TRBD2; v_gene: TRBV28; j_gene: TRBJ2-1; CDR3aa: CASSSGLTSYNEQFF; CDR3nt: TGTGCCAGCAGTTCGGGACTAACTTCCTACAATGAGCAGTTCTTC
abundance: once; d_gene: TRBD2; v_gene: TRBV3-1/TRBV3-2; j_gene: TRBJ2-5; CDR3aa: CASSLGLAGQETQYF; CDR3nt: TGTGCCAGCAGCCTCGGACTAGCGGGGCAAGAGACCCAGTACTTC
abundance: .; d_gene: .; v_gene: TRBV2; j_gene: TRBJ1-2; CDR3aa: CASTRDSSGYTF; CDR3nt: TGTGCCAGTACCCGGGACTCAAGCGGCTACACCTTC
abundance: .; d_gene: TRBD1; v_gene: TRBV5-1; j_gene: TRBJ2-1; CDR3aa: CASSPGQGFDNEQFF; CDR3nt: TGCGCCAGCAGCCCCGGACAGGGGTTCGACAATGAGCAGTTCTTC
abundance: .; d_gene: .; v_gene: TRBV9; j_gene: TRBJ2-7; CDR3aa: CASSSRDTSYEQYF; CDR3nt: TGTGCCAGCAGCTCCCGGGACACCTCCTACGAGCAGTACTTC
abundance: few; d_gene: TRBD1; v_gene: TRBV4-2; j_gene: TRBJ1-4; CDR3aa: CASSQMSGTGGEKLFF; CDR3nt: TGTGCCAGCAGCCAAATGTCCGGGACAGGGGGTGAAAAACTGTTTTTT
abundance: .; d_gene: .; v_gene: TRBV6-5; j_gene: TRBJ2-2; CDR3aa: CASILRETGELFF; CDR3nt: TGTGCCAGCATCCTAAGAGAGACCGGGGAGCTGTTTTTT
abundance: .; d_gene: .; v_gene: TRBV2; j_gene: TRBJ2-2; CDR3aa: CASSIFGRRTSGELFF; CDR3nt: TGTGCCAGCAGTATATTCGGTCGGCGAACCTCCGGGGAGCTGTTTTTT
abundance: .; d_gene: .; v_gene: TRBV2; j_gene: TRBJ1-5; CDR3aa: CASTGRYSNQPQHF; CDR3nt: TGTGCCAGCACGGGCAGATATAGCAATCAGCCCCAGCATTTT
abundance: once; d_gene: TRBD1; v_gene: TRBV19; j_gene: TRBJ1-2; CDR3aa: CASSRDRAVYGYTF; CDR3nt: TGTGCCAGTAGCAGAGACAGGGCCGTTTATGGCTACACCTTC
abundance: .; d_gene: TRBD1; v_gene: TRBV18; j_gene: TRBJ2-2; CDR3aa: CASRPPDRAAGELFF; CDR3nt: TGTGCCTCCCGACCGCCCGACAGGGCCGCCGGGGAGCTGTTTTTT
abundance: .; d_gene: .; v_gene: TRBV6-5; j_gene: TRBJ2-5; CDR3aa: CASSNSLGGQETQYF; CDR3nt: TGTGCCAGCAGTAATTCACTGGGCGGCCAAGAGACCCAGTACTTC
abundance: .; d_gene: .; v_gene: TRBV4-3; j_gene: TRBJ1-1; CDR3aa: CASSQDGGLNTEAFF; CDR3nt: TGCGCCAGCAGCCAGGATGGGGGATTGAACACTGAAGCTTTCTTT
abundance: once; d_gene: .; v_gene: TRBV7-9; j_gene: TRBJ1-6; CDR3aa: CASSLAPGGVSPLHF; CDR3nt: TGTGCCAGCAGCTTAGCGCCCGGGGGTGTTTCACCCCTCCACTTT